A selection of T cell receptor beta chains follows, all from one sample in a study of blood T cell repertoires in COVID-19. Sequencing was performed with immunoSEQ multiplex PCR; in TCRdb, only in-frame clones are kept and a portion is missing. Of about 200,000 clones detected, 70% to 80% appear once; the ten largest clones hold 6%. The sequenced sample consisted of peripheral blood. These receptors were obtained from a middle-aged woman with COVID-19, enrolled during active disease. Both conserved end residues are part of each CDR3. The order of the fields is J gene, clone size, D gene, V gene, CDR3 protein, CDR3 DNA. A D gene is named only where the DNA matches it firmly. Some rows mark clone size as missing; the rest say once, few, many or name a class of expanded clone.

J gene: TRBJ2-7
clone size: NA
D gene: NA
V gene: TRBV27
CDR3 protein: CASSRTSGISSYEQYF
CDR3 DNA: TGTGCCAGCAGCCGTACCTCAGGGATCAGCTCCTACGAGCAGTACTTC

J gene: TRBJ1-2
clone size: NA
D gene: NA
V gene: TRBV12-3/TRBV12-4
CDR3 protein: CASSHSGGYGYTF
CDR3 DNA: TGTGCCAGCAGTCACTCGGGGGGCTATGGCTACACCTTC

J gene: TRBJ1-3
clone size: once
D gene: TRBD1
V gene: TRBV3-1/TRBV3-2
CDR3 protein: CASSQESGTGPIYF
CDR3 DNA: TGTGCCAGCAGCCAAGAGTCCGGGACAGGGCCCATATATTTT

J gene: TRBJ1-1
clone size: NA
D gene: NA
V gene: TRBV6-5
CDR3 protein: CASSWGTTGTEAFF
CDR3 DNA: TGTGCCAGCAGTTGGGGCACGACGGGCACTGAAGCTTTCTTT

J gene: TRBJ2-3
clone size: once
D gene: TRBD2
V gene: TRBV14
CDR3 protein: CASSQGSSGSGKDTQYF
CDR3 DNA: TGTGCCAGCAGCCAAGGGTCTAGCGGGAGCGGGAAAGATACGCAGTATTTT

J gene: TRBJ2-5
clone size: NA
D gene: TRBD1
V gene: TRBV5-4
CDR3 protein: CASSSDRERRETQYF
CDR3 DNA: TGTGCCAGCAGCTCTGACAGGGAAAGGCGAGAGACCCAGTACTTC

J gene: TRBJ2-7
clone size: NA
D gene: TRBD2
V gene: TRBV7-9
CDR3 protein: CASSLGGGGGYEQYF
CDR3 DNA: TGTGCCAGCAGCTTAGGGGGCGGGGGGGGCTACGAGCAGTACTTC

J gene: TRBJ1-5
clone size: NA
D gene: NA
V gene: TRBV6-6
CDR3 protein: CASSRPSGGGNQPQHF
CDR3 DNA: TGTGCCAGCAGCCGGCCCTCGGGGGGCGGCAATCAGCCCCAGCATTTT

J gene: TRBJ1-6
clone size: once
D gene: TRBD1
V gene: TRBV18
CDR3 protein: CASSPSGTGTSPLHF
CDR3 DNA: TGTGCCAGCTCACCATCCGGGACAGGGACTTCACCCCTCCACTTT

J gene: TRBJ1-1
clone size: once
D gene: TRBD1
V gene: TRBV5-4
CDR3 protein: CASSSLNLQGSEAFF
CDR3 DNA: TGTGCCAGCAGCTCCCTGAACCTACAGGGGTCTGAAGCTTTCTTT

J gene: TRBJ2-1
clone size: NA
D gene: TRBD1
V gene: TRBV6-2/TRBV6-3
CDR3 protein: CASSRTGGNEQFF
CDR3 DNA: TGTGCCAGCAGTAGGACAGGGGGGAATGAGCAGTTCTTC

J gene: TRBJ2-7
clone size: NA
D gene: NA
V gene: TRBV4-1
CDR3 protein: CASSQDGSSYEQYF
CDR3 DNA: TGCGCCAGCAGCCAAGATGGGAGCTCCTACGAGCAGTACTTC

J gene: TRBJ2-5
clone size: NA
D gene: NA
V gene: TRBV7-2
CDR3 protein: CASSLARGTQYF
CDR3 DNA: TGTGCCAGCAGCTTAGCACGGGGGACCCAGTACTTC

J gene: TRBJ2-7
clone size: NA
D gene: TRBD2
V gene: TRBV19
CDR3 protein: CASSFRTSGSNEQYF
CDR3 DNA: TGTGCCAGTAGTTTCCGGACTAGCGGGAGTAACGAGCAGTACTTC

J gene: TRBJ1-5
clone size: few
D gene: NA
V gene: TRBV23-1
CDR3 protein: CASSQSSSGYLVVRCNQPQHF
CDR3 DNA: TGCGCCAGCAGTCAATCTTCCTCGGGTTATTTGGTGGTCCGGTGCAATCAGCCCCAGCATTTT

J gene: TRBJ2-6
clone size: NA
D gene: TRBD1
V gene: TRBV4-2
CDR3 protein: CASSQRAPGQGVVGANVLTF
CDR3 DNA: TGTGCCAGCAGCCAAAGAGCCCCGGGACAGGGGGTTGTTGGGGCCAACGTCCTGACTTTC

J gene: TRBJ2-7
clone size: NA
D gene: NA
V gene: TRBV11-2
CDR3 protein: CASSFLDKKYEQYF
CDR3 DNA: TGTGCCAGCAGCTTTCTCGACAAGAAATACGAGCAGTACTTC